The 21 T cell receptor beta chains given below trace back to one sample, sequenced in a study of blood T cell repertoires in COVID-19. The data were produced by immunoSEQ multiplex PCR, yet TCRdb's version contains in-frame clones alone and is incomplete. The data hold 180,000 or so clones, with roughly 84% observed a single time. Input material: peripheral blood. The receptor set was obtained from a woman older than 75 with acute or convalescent COVID-19.

The chain couples TRBV19 to TRBJ1-3; weak D call: TRBD1 (6 bases). V lost 5 bases to trimming and J lost 4 bases, with 18 bases between them. In germline, CDR1 is LNHDA, CDR2 SQIVND (reference sequence). This CDR3 has 16 amino acids. The CDR3 DNA is TGTGCCAGTAGTTTACTACAGGGAAGTAGGGGAAACACCATATATTTT. Protein sequence: CASSLLQGSRGNTIYF. Full variable domain (missing parts from reference TRBV19 and TRBJ1-3): DGGITQSPKYLFRKEGQNVTLSCEQNLNHDAMYWYRQDPGQGLRLIYYSQIVNDFQKGDIAEGYSVSREKKESFPLTVTSAQKNPTAFYLCASSLLQGSRGNTIYFGEGSWLTVV.

The rearrangement uses TRBV6-4 and TRBJ1-3; 7 nucleotides match TRBD1. Germline V gene lookup returns CDR1 MRHNA and CDR2 SNTAGT. V was clipped by 3 bases and J by 8 bases; unmatched bases: 7. CDR3 length: 14 residues. The CDR3 region has the DNA TGTGCCAGCAGTGAGACAGGGCCAAAGGACACCATATATTTT. Translating gives CASSETGPKDTIYF.

The genes are TRBV5-1 and TRBJ2-5; 8 bases fit TRBD2. J was trimmed by 5 bases and V by 4 bases; bases with no gene match: 10. The CDR3 sequence is 15 residues long. Germline V lookup: CDR1 SGHRS, CDR2 YFSETQ. Here the CDR3 DNA reads TGCGCCAGCAGCCCAACGAGGGGCGGGAGGGAGACCCAGTACTTC. As protein: CASSPTRGGRETQYF.

The rearrangement links TRBV3-1 (or the pseudogene TRBV3-2) to TRBJ2-2; D might be TRBD2 (6 bases). The CDR3 has 18 amino acids. CDR1 is LGHDT and CDR2 is YNNKEL in the germline V gene (reference sequence). V lost 0 bases to trimming and J lost 4 bases, with 18 bases between them. In nucleotides, the CDR3 is TGTGCCAGCAGCCAAGATCTTATGCGCCAGGGAGGCACCGGGGAGCTGTTTTTT. Its protein product is CASSQDLMRQGGTGELFF.

This sequence joins TRBV5-1 and TRBJ2-1; 7 bases agree with TRBD2. This CDR3 comprises 15 residues. V trimming: 7 bases; J trimming: 5 bases; junction bases outside the gene matches: 12. The germline V gene encodes CDR1 SGHRS and CDR2 YFSETQ. CDR3 in amino acids: CASQGLAGSNNEQFF. DNA for the CDR3: TGCGCCAGCCAGGGTTTAGCGGGTTCCAACAATGAGCAGTTCTTC.

The V call is TRBV5-1, the J call TRBJ1-2, with TRBD1 as a possible D gene (6 bases). CDR3 length: 14 residues. The germline gives CDR1 SGHRS, CDR2 YFSETQ. The V end lost 4 bases, the J end lost 8 bases, and 18 bases lay between the germline ends. Here the CDR3 reads CASSRTSGVPGYTF. The DNA for the CDR3 is TGCGCCAGCAGCCGAACATCAGGGGTCCCCGGCTACACCTTC.

This clone was counted once. The J gene is TRBJ2-5, the V gene TRBV27; no clear D gene. Germline V CDR1 and CDR2: MNHEY, SMNVEV (reference sequence). V lost 2 bases and J lost 5, with 15 bases in between. The length of the CDR3 is 15 residues. CDR3: CASSLNGPHGETQYF. The CDR3 DNA reads as TGTGCCAGCAGTTTAAACGGTCCCCACGGGGAGACCCAGTACTTC.

This clone occurred a few times. Other DNA sequences from this sample encode an identical CDR3 as well. The rearrangement links TRBV5-6 to TRBJ2-6; TRBD2 is a possible D gene (5 bases). The germline V and J ends were trimmed by 4 bases and 3 bases, with 14 bases remaining between them. The CDR3 is made up of 16 amino acids. CDR1 and CDR2 from the germline V gene are SGHDT and YYEEEE. The DNA of the CDR3 is TGTGCCAGCAGCCTCCGGGGTCGGGGTGGGGCCAACGTCCTGACTTTC. Protein product: CASSLRGRGGANVLTF.

V and J are TRBV20-1 and TRBJ1-1, with TRBD1 as a possible D gene (5 bases). The V gene lost 6 bases and the J gene lost 5 bases, with 10 bases spanning the gap. Per the germline V gene, CDR1 is DFQATT and CDR2 is SNEGSKA (reference sequence). The CDR3 spans 11 residues. DNA for the CDR3: TGCAGTGCCAAAAGGGGTACTGAAGCTTTCTTT. As protein: CSAKRGTEAFF.

The chain links TRBV7-9 to TRBJ2-7; TRBD1 is a possible D gene (6 bases). This CDR3 has 14 amino acids. Germline V gene lookup returns CDR1 SEHNR and CDR2 FQNEAQ (reference sequence). Trimming pared 4 bases from V and 2 bases from J, leaving 12 bases between. CDR3 in amino acids: CASSSLTGAYEQYF. The CDR3 DNA reads as TGTGCCAGCAGCTCCCTGACAGGAGCCTACGAGCAGTACTTC.

This chain connects TRBV4-1 to TRBJ1-1; D not resolved. This CDR3 is built from 16 residues. Trimming removed 0 bases at V and 3 bases at J, with 14 bases between. From germline, CDR1 is MGHRA and CDR2 YSYEKL. CDR3 protein: CASSQDREVGDTEAFF. The CDR3 DNA reads TGCGCCAGCAGCCAAGATAGAGAGGTCGGGGACACTGAAGCTTTCTTT.

V is TRBV9 and J is TRBJ2-3; weak D call: TRBD2 (5 bases). This CDR3 has 17 residues. Per the germline V gene, CDR1 is SGDLS and CDR2 is YYNGEE. V dropped 0 bases and J dropped 3 bases, with 17 bases sitting between them. The CDR3 sequence is CASSVGQFRSGTDTQYF. CDR3 in DNA: TGTGCCAGCAGCGTAGGGCAATTTAGAAGCGGTACAGATACGCAGTATTTT.

The chain uses TRBV10-3 and TRBJ1-2, with D possibly being TRBD1 (6 bases). Looked up from germline, CDR1 is ENHRY and CDR2 is SYGVKD. Trimming took off 2 bases at V and 4 bases at J, with 8 bases between the two ends. The CDR3 consists of 13 residues. CDR3 nucleotide sequence: TGTGCCATCAGTGAGAGGGGGTTCTATGGCTACACCTTC. It encodes CAISERGFYGYTF.

The rearrangement joins TRBV15 to TRBJ2-1; 7 nucleotides align to TRBD2. J gave up 2 bases and V 4 bases, and 5 bases lay outside the gene matches. The CDR3 spans 15 residues. Germline-derived CDR1 and CDR2 are LNHNV and YYDKDF (reference sequence). The CDR3 reads CATSMSSGPYNEQFF. DNA for the CDR3: TGTGCCACCAGCATGTCTAGCGGCCCCTACAATGAGCAGTTCTTC.

The gene calls are TRBV7-2 and TRBJ2-2, with D maybe TRBD2 (6 bases). The CDR3 is 16 residues long. Trimming cost V 1 base and J 2 bases, with 11 bases left between them. Germline V gives CDR1 SGHTA, CDR2 FQGNSA. This chain's CDR3 is CASSLVAGINTGELFF. The CDR3 DNA sequence: TGTGCCAGCAGCTTAGTGGCGGGGATTAACACCGGGGAGCTGTTTTTT.

V gene TRBV10-3 combines with J gene TRBJ1-2; D uncertain. The V gene's germline CDR1 is ENHRY and CDR2 SYGVKD. The CDR3 length is 15 residues. Trimming took 2 bases from V and 8 from J, leaving 18 bases between them. The CDR3 DNA sequence: TGTGCCATCAGTGAGGGTGGACTGGCGTCAAGGGGCTACACCTTC. As protein: CAISEGGLASRGYTF.

The chain recombines TRBV6-6 with TRBJ2-5; the D gene is possibly TRBD2 (7 bases). Germline CDR1 is MNHNY and CDR2 is SVGAGI (reference sequence). Trimming removed 6 bases at V and 5 bases at J, with 22 bases between. CDR3 length equals 16 residues. The chain's CDR3 is CASRSLGGGAGETQYF. Written as DNA, the CDR3 is TGTGCCAGCAGATCCCTCGGAGGGGGGGCCGGGGAGACCCAGTACTTC.

This clone was picked up a small number of times. The rearrangement uses TRBV10-2 and TRBJ1-1; D perhaps matches TRBD1 (5 bases). The V end was cut by 7 bases, the J end by 3 bases, with 15 bases between. The germline V gene encodes CDR1 WSHSY and CDR2 SAAADI. The length of the CDR3 is 14 residues. For the CDR3, the DNA is TGCGCCAGCACGCCACCCGGGGGAGACACTGAAGCTTTCTTT. This gives the protein CASTPPGGDTEAFF.

The V call is TRBV9, the J call TRBJ2-3; D unclear. Germline lookup yields CDR1 SGDLS and CDR2 YYNGEE. The CDR3 runs 13 residues. Trimming took 0 bases from V and 4 from J, leaving 6 bases between them. CDR3: CASSVEAPDTQYF. CDR3 bases: TGTGCCAGCAGCGTAGAAGCTCCAGATACGCAGTATTTT.

This clone was counted only a few times. The gene calls are TRBV5-1 and TRBJ2-1, with 7 bases lining up with TRBD1. The CDR3 covers 14 residues. Unmatched junction bases numbered 5, after V lost 0 bases and J lost 8 bases. Germline loops: CDR1 SGHRS, CDR2 YFSETQ. The chain's CDR3 is CASSLVGDRDEQFF. CDR3 in DNA: TGCGCCAGCAGCTTGGTAGGGGACAGAGATGAGCAGTTCTTC.

Turning to this clone: This sample includes further DNA sequences coding for the same CDR3. This rearrangement joins TRBV5-4 to TRBJ1-3; D remains ambiguous. The CDR3 runs to 15 residues. Germline assignment: CDR1 SGHNT and CDR2 YYREEE (reference sequence). With 0 bases removed from V and 4 bases from J, the gap between germline ends came to 11 bases. In DNA form, the CDR3 reads TGTGCCAGCAGCTTGGAGGTTGGAGAAGGAAACACCATATATTTT. Protein product: CASSLEVGEGNTIYF.